This section outlines one T cell receptor beta chain sequence together with its context. This record comes from a study of T cell changes during pregnancy in multiple sclerosis. The V and J ends lost 1 base and 4 bases, in that order; junction bases with no gene match: 5. This CDR3 has 15 residues. Per the germline V gene, CDR1 is LNHNV and CDR2 is YYDKDF (reference sequence). Method: immunoSEQ multiplex PCR; TCRdb's copy keeps in-frame clones and lacks some. This table has 38,000 or so clones, 93% appearing once. The specimen comprised CD4+ T cells from peripheral blood mononuclear cells, sampled in the first trimester of pregnancy. The chain is built from TRBV15 and TRBJ1-2; 8 nucleotides agree with TRBD1. The sequence came from a female donor with multiple sclerosis, enrolled in a pregnancy study. Here the CDR3 DNA reads TGTGCCACCAGCAGAGCAGGGGGCGGGGGCTATGGCTACACCTTC. Protein sequence: CATSRAGGGGYGYTF.